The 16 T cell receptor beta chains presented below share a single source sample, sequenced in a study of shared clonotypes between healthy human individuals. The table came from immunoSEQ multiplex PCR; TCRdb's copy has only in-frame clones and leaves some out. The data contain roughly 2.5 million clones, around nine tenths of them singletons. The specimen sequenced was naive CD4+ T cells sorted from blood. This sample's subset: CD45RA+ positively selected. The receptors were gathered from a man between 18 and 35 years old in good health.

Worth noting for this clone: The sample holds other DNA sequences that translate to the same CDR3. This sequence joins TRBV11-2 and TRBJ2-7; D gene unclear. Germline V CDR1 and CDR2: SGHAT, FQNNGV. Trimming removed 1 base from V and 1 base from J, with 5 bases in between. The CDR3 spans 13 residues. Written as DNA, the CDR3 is TGTGCCAGCAGCTTAGGGCAGTCCTACGAGCAGTACTTC. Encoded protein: CASSLGQSYEQYF.

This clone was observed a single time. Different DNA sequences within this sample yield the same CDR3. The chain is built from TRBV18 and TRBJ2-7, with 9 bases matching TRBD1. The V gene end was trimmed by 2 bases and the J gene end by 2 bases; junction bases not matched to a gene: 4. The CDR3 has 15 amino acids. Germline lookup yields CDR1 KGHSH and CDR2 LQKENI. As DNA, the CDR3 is TGTGCCAGCTCACCAACGGGACAGGGCCCCTACGAGCAGTACTTC. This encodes CASSPTGQGPYEQYF.

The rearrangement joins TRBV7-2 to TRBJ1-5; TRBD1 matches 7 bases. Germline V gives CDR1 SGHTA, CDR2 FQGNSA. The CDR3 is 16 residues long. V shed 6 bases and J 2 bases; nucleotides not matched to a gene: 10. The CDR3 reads CASSGRQGRGNQPQHF. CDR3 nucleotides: TGTGCCAGCAGTGGACGACAGGGACGGGGCAATCAGCCCCAGCATTTT. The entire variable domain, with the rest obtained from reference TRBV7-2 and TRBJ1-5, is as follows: GAGVSQSPSNKVTEKGKDVELRCDPISGHTALYWYRQSLGQGLEFLIYFQGNSAPDKSGLPSDRFSAERTGGSVSTLTIQRTQQEDSAVYLCASSGRQGRGNQPQHFGDGTRLSIL.

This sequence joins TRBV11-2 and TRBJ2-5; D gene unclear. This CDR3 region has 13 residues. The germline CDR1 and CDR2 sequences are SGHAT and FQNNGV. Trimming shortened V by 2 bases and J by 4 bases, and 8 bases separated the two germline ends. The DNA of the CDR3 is TGTGCCAGCAGCTTATTCCCGGGAGAGACCCAGTACTTC. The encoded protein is CASSLFPGETQYF.

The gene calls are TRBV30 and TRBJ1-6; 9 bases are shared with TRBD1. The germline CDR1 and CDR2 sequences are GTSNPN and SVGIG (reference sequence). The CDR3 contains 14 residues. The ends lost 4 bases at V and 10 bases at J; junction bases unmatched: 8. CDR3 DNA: TGTGCCTGGACTCCACAGGGGGCCGGGTCACCCCTCCACTTT. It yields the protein CAWTPQGAGSPLHF.

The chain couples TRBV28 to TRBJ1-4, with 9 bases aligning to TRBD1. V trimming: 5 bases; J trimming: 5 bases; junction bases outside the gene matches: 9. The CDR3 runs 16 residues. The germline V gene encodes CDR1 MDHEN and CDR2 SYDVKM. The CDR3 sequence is CASSTLAGTGNEKLFF. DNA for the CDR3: TGTGCCAGCAGTACTCTCGCCGGGACAGGGAATGAAAAACTGTTTTTT.

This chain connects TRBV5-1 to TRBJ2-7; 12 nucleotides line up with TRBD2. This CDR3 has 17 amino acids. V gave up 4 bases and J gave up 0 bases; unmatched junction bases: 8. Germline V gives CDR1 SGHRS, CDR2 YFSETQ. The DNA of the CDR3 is TGCGCCAGCAGCGGGGGGAGGACTAGCGGGATCTCCTACGAGCAGTACTTC. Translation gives CASSGGRTSGISYEQYF.

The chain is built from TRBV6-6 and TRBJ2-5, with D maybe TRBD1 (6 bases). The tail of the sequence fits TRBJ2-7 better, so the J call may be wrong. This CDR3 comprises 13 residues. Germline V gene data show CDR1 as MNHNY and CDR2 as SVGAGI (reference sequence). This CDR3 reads CASSFQGPYEQYF. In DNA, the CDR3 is TGTGCCAGCAGTTTTCAGGGGCCCTACGAGCAGTACTTC.

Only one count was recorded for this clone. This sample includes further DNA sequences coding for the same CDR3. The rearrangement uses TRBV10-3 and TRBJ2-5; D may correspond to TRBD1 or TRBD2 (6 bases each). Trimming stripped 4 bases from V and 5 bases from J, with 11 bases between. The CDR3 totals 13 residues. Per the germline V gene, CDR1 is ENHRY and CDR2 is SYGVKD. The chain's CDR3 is CAISGGAQETQYF. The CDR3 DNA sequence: TGTGCCATCAGTGGGGGGGCGCAGGAGACCCAGTACTTC.

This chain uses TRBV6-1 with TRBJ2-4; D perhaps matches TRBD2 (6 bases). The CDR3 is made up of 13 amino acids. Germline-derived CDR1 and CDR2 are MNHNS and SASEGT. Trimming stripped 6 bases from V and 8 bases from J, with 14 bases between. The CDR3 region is CASSDLGGDIQYF. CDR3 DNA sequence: TGTGCCAGCAGCGATCTAGGAGGGGACATTCAGTACTTC.

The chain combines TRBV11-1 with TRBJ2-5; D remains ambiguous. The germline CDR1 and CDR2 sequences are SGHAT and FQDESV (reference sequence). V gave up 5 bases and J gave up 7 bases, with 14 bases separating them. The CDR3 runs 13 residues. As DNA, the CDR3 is TGTGCCAGCAGCATAAACTCGGATACGACCCAGTACTTC. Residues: CASSINSDTTQYF.

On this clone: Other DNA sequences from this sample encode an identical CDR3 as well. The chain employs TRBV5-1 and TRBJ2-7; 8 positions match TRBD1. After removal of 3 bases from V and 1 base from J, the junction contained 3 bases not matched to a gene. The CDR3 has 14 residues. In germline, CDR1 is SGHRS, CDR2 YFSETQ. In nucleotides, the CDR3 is TGCGCCAGCAGCTCGACAGGGGTGTCCTACGAGCAGTACTTC. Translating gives CASSSTGVSYEQYF. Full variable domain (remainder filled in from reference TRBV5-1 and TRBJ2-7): KAGVTQTPRYLIKTRGQQVTLSCSPISGHRSVSWYQQTPGQGLQFLFEYFSETQRNKGNFPGRFSGRQFSNSRSEMNVSTLELGDSALYLCASSSTGVSYEQYFGPGTRLTVT.

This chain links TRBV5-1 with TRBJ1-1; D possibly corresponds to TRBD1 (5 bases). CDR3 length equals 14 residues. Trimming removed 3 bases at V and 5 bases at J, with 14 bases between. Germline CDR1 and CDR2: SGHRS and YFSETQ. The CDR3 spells CASSSSGTLTEAFF. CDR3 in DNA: TGCGCCAGCAGCTCCTCCGGGACCCTGACTGAAGCTTTCTTT.

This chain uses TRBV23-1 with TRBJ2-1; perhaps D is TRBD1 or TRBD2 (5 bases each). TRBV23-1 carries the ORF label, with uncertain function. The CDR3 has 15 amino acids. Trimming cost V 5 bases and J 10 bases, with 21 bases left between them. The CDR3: CASSSLTGPATEQFF. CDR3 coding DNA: TGCGCCAGCAGTTCCTTGACGGGACCCGCCACCGAGCAGTTCTTC.

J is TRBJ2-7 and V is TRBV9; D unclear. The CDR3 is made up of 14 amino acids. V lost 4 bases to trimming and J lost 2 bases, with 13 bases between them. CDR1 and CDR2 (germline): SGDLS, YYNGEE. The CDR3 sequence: CASSTHESAYEQYF. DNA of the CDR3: TGTGCCAGCAGCACCCACGAGTCCGCCTACGAGCAGTACTTC.

As DNA, the CDR3 is TGCGCCAGCAGCCAAGGCCGACAGGGACGGTCCTACGAGCAGTACTTC. Its translation: CASSQGRQGRSYEQYF. This chain joins TRBV4-1 and TRBJ2-7; 7 bases agree with TRBD1. CDR1 and CDR2 (germline): MGHRA, YSYEKL. This CDR3 has 16 residues. V shed 1 base, J shed 1 base, and the junction held 7 bases outside the gene matches.